The rows below give T cell receptor beta chains drawn from one sample of a study of early T cells in non-severe SARS-CoV-2 infection. Via MiXCR, TCRdb re-called the 5' RACE reads, giving one row per CDR3 protein. The sample lists 45,000 to 70,000 distinct CDR3 sequences; 6.2% were seen once. Material: whole blood. Every receptor here comes from an adult who was a healthcare worker with PCR-confirmed SARS-CoV-2 infection or an uninfected control (not recorded which). Each CDR3 is given with its conserved first and last residue. The order of the fields is D gene, V gene, CDR3 length, CDR3 protein. D genes are given only for firm matches.

>NA|TRBV7-9|14
CASSSDTPNSPLHF
>NA|TRBV18|15
CASSPQVGEQTEAFF
>NA|TRBV5-4|13
CASSLGPDSPLHF
>NA|TRBV19|15
CASSILQGGNQPQHF
>NA|TRBV7-9|15
CASSAAVGTTYEQYF
>NA|TRBV7-9|14
CASSPWGANNEQFF
>TRBD2|TRBV7-2|15
CASSLEGTSADTQYF
>TRBD1|TRBV7-2|15
CASSLGQGLSSPLHF
>NA|TRBV4-3|20
CASSQNKDGFRSKSYNEQFF
>NA|TRBV5-1|16
CASSPRPTASGETQYF
>TRBD1|TRBV20-1|14
CSAPRQGSNYGYTF
>NA|TRBV2|14
CASCLEPRGEKLFF
>NA|TRBV6-5|15
CASSYGGLGTDTQYF
>NA|TRBV4-3|14
CASSQWDRTYEQYF
>NA|TRBV6-5|14
CASSYGVRSYEQYF
>NA|TRBV20-1|14
CSALTLTGRNEQYF
>TRBD1|TRBV6-2/TRBV6-3|14
CASTYRGTVYGYTF
>TRBD2|TRBV6-1|16
CASSATSGGPTDTQYF
>NA|TRBV12-3/TRBV12-4|13
CASRLLDTGELFF
>NA|TRBV6-1|14
CASSGLSGANVLTF
>NA|TRBV20-1|14
CSARAGLRIYEQYF
>TRBD2|TRBV12-3/TRBV12-4|17
CASSSPGLAGRTDTQYF
>TRBD2|TRBV7-7|13
CASSLAGGETQYF
>NA|TRBV7-2|15
CASSLAGISTDTQYF